Listed below are T cell receptor beta chains from one sample, sequenced in a study of Ad26.COV2.S vaccination and SARS-CoV-2 variants. The protocol was immunoSEQ multiplex PCR, while the TCRdb copy is restricted to in-frame clones and leaves out a portion. The data contain approximately 420,000 clones, more than 85% of them seen just once; the ten biggest clones take up 3.5%. The material sequenced was peripheral blood, taken in a trial of Ad26.COV2.S vaccine versus placebo. The origin of the receptors is a person aged 18 to 59 who received the Ad26.COV2.S COVID-19 vaccine or a placebo. Both conserved end residues are part of each CDR3. D genes are given only for firm matches. Where a row states a size, it is once, few, many or the class of an expanded clone; other rows omit it.

v_call,j_call,clone_size,d_call,cdr3_nt,cdr3_aa
TRBV19,TRBJ1-5,-,-,TGTGCCAGTACCCTTGACCGGGCTCGGGGCAATCAGCCCCAGCATTTT,CASTLDRARGNQPQHF
TRBV13,TRBJ2-3,-,TRBD2,TGTGCCAGCAGCACCCTAAGCGGGGGGGCAGAGGATACGCAGTATTTT,CASSTLSGGAEDTQYF
TRBV7-2,TRBJ2-5,-,TRBD1,TGTGCCAGCAGCAAGGACAGGGGGAAAGAGACCCAGTACTTC,CASSKDRGKETQYF
TRBV13,TRBJ2-7,-,TRBD1,TGTGCCAGCAGGGCGAGGGGGCGCGAGCAGTACTTC,CASRARGREQYF
TRBV15,TRBJ1-5,-,-,TGTGCCACCAGCAACGAAGGGTACGGGAATCAGCCCCAGCATTTT,CATSNEGYGNQPQHF
TRBV27,TRBJ2-1,-,-,TGTGCCAGCAGCTATTTCAATGACAATGAGCAGTTCTTC,CASSYFNDNEQFF
TRBV19,TRBJ1-1,-,TRBD1,TGTGCCAGTAGTATAGGGTCAGGGGGAGGCTACACTGAAGCTTTCTTT,CASSIGSGGGYTEAFF
TRBV4-2,TRBJ1-2,-,-,TGTGCCAGCAGGACGGCCGGGTATGGCTACACCTTC,CASRTAGYGYTF
TRBV7-9,TRBJ1-1,few,-,TGTGCCAGCAGCTTAGCAGGGATCACTGAAGCTTTCTTT,CASSLAGITEAFF
TRBV7-9,TRBJ2-7,-,TRBD1,TGTGCCAGCAGCCTGGGACAGGGGACCTACGAGCAGTACTTC,CASSLGQGTYEQYF
TRBV29-1,TRBJ1-2,-,TRBD1,TGCAGCGTTCCGGACAGGACTAACTATGGCTACACCTTC,CSVPDRTNYGYTF
TRBV12-3/TRBV12-4,TRBJ2-5,-,-,TGTGCCAGCAGCCCTGCCCAAGAGACCCAGTACTTC,CASSPAQETQYF
TRBV11-1,TRBJ2-4,-,-,TGTGCCAGCAGCTCACAAACAGGAACCAAAAACATTCAGTACTTC,CASSSQTGTKNIQYF
TRBV5-1,TRBJ2-7,-,-,TGCGCCAGCAGCTTGGCCGATTACGAGCAGTACTTC,CASSLADYEQYF
TRBV5-1,TRBJ1-1,-,-,TGCGCCAGCACTCCTCGCAGCATGAACACTGAAGCTTTCTTT,CASTPRSMNTEAFF
TRBV3-1/TRBV3-2,TRBJ2-3,-,-,TGTGCCAGCAGCCAAGACCCGCCGGGGGCAACAGATACGCAGTATTTT,CASSQDPPGATDTQYF